These 21 T cell receptor beta chains share one sample of origin, sequenced in a study of cytomegalovirus exposure and HLA in healthy donors. PCR involved 60 Vbeta and 13 Jbeta primers. Sequencing was performed with immunoSEQ multiplex PCR; in TCRdb, only in-frame clones are kept and a portion is missing. The sample comprises about 99,000 clones, 76% of which are singletons, and about a tenth rests with the top ten. The sequenced sample consisted of PBMCs. Receptor source: a woman aged 18-29 years in good health and CMV-seropositive.

This clone was seen only a few times. The gene calls are TRBV6-4 and TRBJ2-1, with D perhaps matching TRBD1 (6 bases). Germline assignment: CDR1 MRHNA and CDR2 SNTAGT. Trimming cost V 6 bases and J 3 bases, with 15 bases left between them. This CDR3 is 15 amino acids long. The CDR3: CASREVDSYYNEQFF. The CDR3 DNA sequence: TGTGCCAGCAGAGAGGTGGACAGTTACTACAATGAGCAGTTCTTC.

The chain is built from TRBV5-6 and TRBJ2-5; perhaps TRBD1 as D (6 bases). The length of the CDR3 is 16 residues. V shed 3 bases and J shed 1 base, with 16 bases lying between them. The germline gives CDR1 SGHDT, CDR2 YYEEEE. CDR3 nucleotide sequence: TGTGCCAGCAGCTACCCCCGGAGAGGGGGCCAAGAGACCCAGTACTTC. As protein: CASSYPRRGGQETQYF.

The rearrangement joins TRBV11-2 to TRBJ2-7; D is uncertain. There are 12 residues in the CDR3. Germline CDR1 SGHAT, CDR2 FQNNGV. The V end lost 5 bases, the J end lost 4 bases, and 9 bases lay between the germline ends. The CDR3 DNA reads as TGTGCCAGCAGCCCACAGAATTACGAGCAGTACTTC. Its protein is CASSPQNYEQYF.

The chain's CDR3 is CASSEGAQGKGEQFF. DNA for the CDR3: TGTGCCAGCAGTGAAGGGGCTCAGGGGAAGGGTGAGCAGTTCTTC. The genes are TRBV6-1 and TRBJ2-1; possibly TRBD1 for D (6 bases). The germline gives CDR1 MNHNS, CDR2 SASEGT. Deletions cut 1 base from V and 9 bases from J, with 16 bases between. The CDR3 runs 15 residues.

V usage is TRBV5-1 and J usage is TRBJ2-7; D gene ambiguous. Looked up from germline, CDR1 is SGHRS and CDR2 is YFSETQ. V lost 1 base and J 5 bases, leaving 10 bases between the germline ends. The CDR3 contains 13 residues. The CDR3 sequence: CASSLFRSDEQYF. The CDR3 bases are TGCGCCAGCAGCTTGTTTCGTAGTGACGAGCAGTACTTC.

This clone was found once. This rearrangement joins TRBV5-6 to TRBJ2-5, with 11 bases that match TRBD2. V trimming: 2 bases; J trimming: 1 base; junction bases outside the gene matches: 1. The germline V gene encodes CDR1 SGHDT and CDR2 YYEEEE. The CDR3 consists of 15 residues. The CDR3 DNA reads as TGTGCCAGCAGCTTCGGACTAGCGGGCCAAGAGACCCAGTACTTC. Translation gives CASSFGLAGQETQYF.

The chain employs TRBV19 and TRBJ1-5; a weak D match, TRBD1 (6 bases). V dropped 3 bases and J dropped 6 bases, with 15 bases sitting between them. The CDR3 contains 15 residues. Germline V gene data show CDR1 as LNHDA and CDR2 as SQIVND (reference sequence). CDR3 DNA: TGTGCCAGTAGTATCCGTGGCAGGGGACCTCAGCCCCAGCATTTT. This encodes CASSIRGRGPQPQHF.

This chain links TRBV27 with TRBJ1-4, with D hard to call. CDR3 length equals 15 residues. The V and J ends lost 3 bases and 5 bases respectively, with 13 bases between them. Germline lookup yields CDR1 MNHEY and CDR2 SMNVEV (reference sequence). The CDR3, as DNA: TGTGCCAGCAGTTTGCACAGTCGCTGGAATGAAAAACTGTTTTTT. It yields the protein CASSLHSRWNEKLFF.

The chain carries TRBV4-3 and TRBJ1-1; 9 bases map to TRBD1. V shed 0 bases, J shed 4 bases, and the junction held 3 bases outside the gene matches. There are 15 residues in the CDR3. Germline V gene data show CDR1 as LGHNA and CDR2 as YSLEER. CDR3 loop: CASSQDMTGGTEAFF. Here the CDR3 DNA reads TGCGCCAGCAGCCAAGATATGACAGGGGGCACTGAAGCTTTCTTT.

This rearrangement joins TRBV5-8 to TRBJ2-5, with 15 bases that match TRBD2. The junction had 8 bases not matched to a gene; V was cut back by 3 bases and J by 5 bases. The germline gives CDR1 SGHTS, CDR2 YDEGEE. CDR3 length: 17 amino acids. CDR3 amino acids: CASSSGTSGRSEETQYF. The CDR3 DNA follows: TGTGCCAGCAGCTCTGGGACTAGCGGGAGGTCAGAGGAGACCCAGTACTTC.

This sequence joins TRBV27 and TRBJ2-1; D unclear. This CDR3 has 12 residues. Trimming removed 6 bases at V and 9 bases at J, with 12 bases between. Germline-derived CDR1 and CDR2 are MNHEY and SMNVEV (reference sequence). In DNA, the CDR3 is TGTGCCAGCAGCGCAGGATTGGTTGAGCAGTTCTTC. Protein sequence: CASSAGLVEQFF.

This clone showed up just once. This chain joins TRBV10-3 and TRBJ2-7, with a weak D call TRBD2 (7 bases). The germline V gene has CDR1 ENHRY and CDR2 SYGVKD. V was shortened by 1 base and J by 3 bases, with 19 bases between the two germline ends. This CDR3 region has 17 residues. CDR3 sequence: CAISELWGGAGFYEQYF. The CDR3 DNA reads TGTGCCATCAGTGAGTTATGGGGGGGGGCCGGGTTCTACGAGCAGTACTTC.

V usage is TRBV5-1 and J usage is TRBJ2-6; TRBD2 aligns across 10 bases. The J segment lost 0 bases and the V segment lost 1 base, leaving 7 bases of the junction unmatched. CDR3 length: 19 amino acids. The V gene's germline CDR1 is SGHRS and CDR2 YFSETQ. The DNA for the CDR3 is TGCGCCAGCAGCTTGAGCCTTAGCGGGGGGAGCTCTGGGGCCAACGTCCTGACTTTC. Protein product: CASSLSLSGGSSGANVLTF.

This CDR3 is CASSSRSRDSGFF. DNA of the CDR3: TGTGCCAGCAGTTCACGAAGCCGGGACAGCGGATTCTTC. The V and J genes are TRBV27 and TRBJ2-1; 7 positions match TRBD1. Germline loops: CDR1 MNHEY, CDR2 SMNVEV (reference sequence). The V and J ends lost 4 bases and 16 bases, in that order; junction bases with no gene match: 13. CDR3 length: 13 residues.

The rearrangement uses TRBV2 and TRBJ2-7, with D possibly being TRBD1 (6 bases). Looked up from germline, CDR1 is SNHLY and CDR2 is FYNNEI. The V end lost 6 bases, the J end lost 0 bases, and 12 bases lay between the germline ends. CDR3 length: 14 residues. Here the CDR3 reads CASREDSGSYEQYF. Written as DNA, the CDR3 is TGTGCCAGCAGAGAGGACAGTGGCTCCTACGAGCAGTACTTC. The whole variable domain, filled in from reference TRBV2 and TRBJ2-7, reads EPEVTQTPSHQVTQMGQEVILRCVPISNHLYFYWYRQILGQKVEFLVSFYNNEISEKSEIFDDQFSVERPDGSNFTLKIRSTKLEDSAMYFCASREDSGSYEQYFGPGTRLTVT.

The chain couples TRBV7-2 to TRBJ2-5, with 15 positions matching TRBD2. This CDR3 has 15 residues. CDR1 and CDR2 from the germline V gene are SGHTA and FQGNSA. With 5 bases clipped from V and 9 bases from J, the junction kept 7 bases outside the gene matches. The CDR3 DNA follows: TGTGCCAGCAGCCCGGGACTAGCGGGGGGTATGGCCCAGTACTTC. Protein product: CASSPGLAGGMAQYF.

This clone has just one count. This chain uses TRBV7-2 with TRBJ1-4; 9 bases are a match to TRBD1. Trimming removed 5 bases from V and 4 bases from J; junction bases left unmatched: 5. CDR1 SGHTA and CDR2 FQGNSA come from the germline V gene. This CDR3 spans 15 amino acids. CDR3 nucleotide sequence: TGTGCCAGCAGCCCGGGACAGGGCCGTAATGAAAAACTGTTTTTT. Translation: CASSPGQGRNEKLFF.

The count of this clone is one. The CDR3 spells CASSQREADLYGYTF. The CDR3 DNA reads TGCGCCAGCAGCCAACGAGAAGCCGATCTCTATGGCTACACCTTC. V is TRBV4-1 and J is TRBJ1-2; D gene unclear. CDR3 length equals 15 residues. V was trimmed by 2 bases and J by 4 bases, leaving 14 bases between them. The germline gives CDR1 MGHRA, CDR2 YSYEKL.

The chain employs TRBV2 and TRBJ1-2; D gene uncertain. Trimming cost V 7 bases and J 2 bases, with 8 bases left between them. CDR3 length equals 12 residues. Germline V gene data show CDR1 as SNHLY and CDR2 as FYNNEI. DNA for the CDR3: TGTGCCAGCATGACACGGAACTATGGCTACACCTTC. Its translation is CASMTRNYGYTF.

The chain links TRBV27 to TRBJ2-1; 15 bases map to TRBD2. Trimming cost V 6 bases and J 7 bases; bases outside gene matches: 4. The germline CDR1 and CDR2 sequences are MNHEY and SMNVEV (reference sequence). The CDR3 totals 15 residues. The CDR3 loop is CASSHGTSGRNEQFF. The CDR3 DNA sequence: TGTGCCAGCAGCCACGGGACTAGCGGGAGGAATGAGCAGTTCTTC.

Comment on this clone: This CDR3 is also generated by other DNA sequences in the sample. V and J are TRBV4-3 and TRBJ1-2; D is possibly TRBD1 (5 bases). This CDR3 contains 13 residues. The germline V gene encodes CDR1 LGHNA and CDR2 YSLEER. V gave up 4 bases and J gave up 7 bases, with 13 bases separating them. CDR3 DNA: TGCGCCAGCAGCCTACAAGGGGCGATTGGCTACACCTTC. Translated: CASSLQGAIGYTF.